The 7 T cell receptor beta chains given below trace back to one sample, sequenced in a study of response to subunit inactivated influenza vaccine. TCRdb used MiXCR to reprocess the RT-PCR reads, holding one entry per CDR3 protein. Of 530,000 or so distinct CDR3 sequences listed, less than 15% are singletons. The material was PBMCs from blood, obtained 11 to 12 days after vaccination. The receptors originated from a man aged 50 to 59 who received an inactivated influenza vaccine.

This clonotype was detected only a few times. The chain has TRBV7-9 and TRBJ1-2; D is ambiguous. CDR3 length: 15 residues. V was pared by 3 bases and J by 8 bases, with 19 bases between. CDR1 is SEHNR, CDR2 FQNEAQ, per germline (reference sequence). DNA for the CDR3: TGTGCCAGCAGCTTCAACCCCGCAGCGGGAGGGGGCTACACCTTC. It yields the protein CASSFNPAAGGGYTF.

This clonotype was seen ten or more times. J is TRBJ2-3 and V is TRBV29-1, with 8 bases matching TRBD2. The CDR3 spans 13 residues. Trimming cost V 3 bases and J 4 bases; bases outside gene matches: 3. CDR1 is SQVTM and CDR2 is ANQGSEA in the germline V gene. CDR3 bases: TGCAGCGTTGAGCCGGGAGGGCCAGATACGCAGTATTTT. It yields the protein CSVEPGGPDTQYF.

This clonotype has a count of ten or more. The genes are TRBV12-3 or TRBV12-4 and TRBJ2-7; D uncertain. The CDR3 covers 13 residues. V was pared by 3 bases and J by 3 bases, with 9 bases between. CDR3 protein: CASSFSRIYEQYF. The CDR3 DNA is TGTGCCAGCAGTTTTAGTCGGATCTACGAGCAGTACTTC.

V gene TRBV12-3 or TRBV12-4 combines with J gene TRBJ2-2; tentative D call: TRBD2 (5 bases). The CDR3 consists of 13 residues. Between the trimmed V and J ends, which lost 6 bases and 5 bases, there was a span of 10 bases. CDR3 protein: CASRADWTGELFF. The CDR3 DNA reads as TGTGCCAGCAGGGCGGACTGGACCGGGGAGCTGTTTTTT.

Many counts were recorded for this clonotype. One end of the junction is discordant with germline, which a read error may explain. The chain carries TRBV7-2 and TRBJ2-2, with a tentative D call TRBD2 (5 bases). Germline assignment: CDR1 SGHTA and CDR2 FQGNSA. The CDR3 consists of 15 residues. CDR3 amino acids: CASSLAGVNTGELFF. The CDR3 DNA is TGCGCCAGCAGCTTGGCCGGGGTGAACACCGGGGAGCTGTTTTTT.

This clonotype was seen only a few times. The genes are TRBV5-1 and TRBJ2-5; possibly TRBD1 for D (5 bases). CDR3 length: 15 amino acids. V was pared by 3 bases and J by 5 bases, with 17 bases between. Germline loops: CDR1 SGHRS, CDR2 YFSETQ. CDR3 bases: TGCGCCAGCAGCTGGGTCACAGGCCCTGGGGAGACCCAGTACTTC. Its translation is CASSWVTGPGETQYF.

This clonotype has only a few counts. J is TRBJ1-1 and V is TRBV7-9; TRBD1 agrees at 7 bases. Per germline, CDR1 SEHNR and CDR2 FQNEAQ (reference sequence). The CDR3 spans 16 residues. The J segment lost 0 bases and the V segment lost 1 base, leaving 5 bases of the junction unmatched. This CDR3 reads CASSLGRGLMNTEAFF. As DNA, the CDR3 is TGTGCCAGCAGCTTAGGGAGGGGGCTCATGAACACTGAAGCTTTCTTT.